The T cell receptor (beta chain) under discussion was sequenced for a study of blood T cell repertoires in COVID-19. Study background: Donors in the United States, Italy and Spain gave samples during acute or convalescent COVID-19.

J lost 2 bases, V lost 2 bases, and 3 bases had no gene match. This CDR3 comprises 14 residues. CDR1 is MDHEN and CDR2 is SYDVKM in the germline V gene. Per the study methods: Nucleated cell number was recorded as an estimate derived from reference gene primer amplification. Clones were read by immunoSEQ multiplex PCR, and TCRdb kept only the in-frame ones, dropping some. That table supplies the V and J calls and clone size; D and trimming were determined from the DNA. This sample yields about 110,000 clones, of which around 89% are seen a single time; 1% to 1.4% belongs to the top ten. The source material was peripheral blood. This TCR was recovered from a human donor in a cohort sampled during active COVID-19. This sequence joins TRBV28 and TRBJ2-7; 7 bases line up with TRBD1. The CDR3 spells CASSLMRGPYEQYF. The CDR3 coding sequence is TGTGCCAGCAGTTTAATGAGGGGGCCCTACGAGCAGTACTTC.